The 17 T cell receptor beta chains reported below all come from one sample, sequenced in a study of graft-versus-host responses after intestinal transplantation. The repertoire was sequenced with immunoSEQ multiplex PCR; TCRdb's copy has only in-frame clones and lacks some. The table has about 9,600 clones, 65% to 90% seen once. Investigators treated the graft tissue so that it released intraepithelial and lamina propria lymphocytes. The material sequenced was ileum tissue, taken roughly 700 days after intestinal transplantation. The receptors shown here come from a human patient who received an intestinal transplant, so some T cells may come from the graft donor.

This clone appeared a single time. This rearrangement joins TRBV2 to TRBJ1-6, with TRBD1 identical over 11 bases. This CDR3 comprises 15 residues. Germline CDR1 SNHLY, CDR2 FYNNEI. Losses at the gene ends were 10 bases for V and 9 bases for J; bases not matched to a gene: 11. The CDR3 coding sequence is TGTGCCACCTCTTCCGTGGGACAGGGGGGTTCACCCCTCCACTTT. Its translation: CATSSVGQGGSPLHF.

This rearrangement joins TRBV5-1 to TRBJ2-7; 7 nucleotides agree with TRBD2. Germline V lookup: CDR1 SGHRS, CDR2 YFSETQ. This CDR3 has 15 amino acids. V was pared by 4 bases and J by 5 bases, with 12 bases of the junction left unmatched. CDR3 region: CASSASSGNWNEQYF. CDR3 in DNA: TGCGCCAGCAGCGCGTCTAGCGGTAATTGGAACGAGCAGTACTTC. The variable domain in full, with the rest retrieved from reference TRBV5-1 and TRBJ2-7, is KAGVTQTPRYLIKTRGQQVTLSCSPISGHRSVSWYQQTPGQGLQFLFEYFSETQRNKGNFPGRFSGRQFSNSRSEMNVSTLELGDSALYLCASSASSGNWNEQYFGPGTRLTVT.

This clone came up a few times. This CDR3 is CASSLDGYGNTIYF. The CDR3 DNA reads TGTGCCAGCAGTTTAGACGGCTATGGAAACACCATATATTTT. This chain joins TRBV27 and TRBJ1-3; D not certain. CDR1 and CDR2 (germline): MNHEY, SMNVEV (reference sequence). The length of the CDR3 is 14 residues. Trimming shortened V by 2 bases and J by 3 bases, and 8 bases separated the two germline ends.

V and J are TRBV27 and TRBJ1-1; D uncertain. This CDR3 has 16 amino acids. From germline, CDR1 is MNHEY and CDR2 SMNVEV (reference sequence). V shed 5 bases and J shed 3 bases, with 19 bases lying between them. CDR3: CASSPADAPSYTEAFF. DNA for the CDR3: TGTGCCAGCAGTCCAGCCGACGCCCCGTCGTACACTGAAGCTTTCTTT.

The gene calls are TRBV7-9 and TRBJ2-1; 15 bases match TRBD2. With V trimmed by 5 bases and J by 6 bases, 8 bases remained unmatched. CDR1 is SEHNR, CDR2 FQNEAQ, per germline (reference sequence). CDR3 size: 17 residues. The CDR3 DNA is TGTGCCAGCAGCCCGGGACTAGCGGGAGGTATGGTCAATGAGCAGTTCTTC. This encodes CASSPGLAGGMVNEQFF.

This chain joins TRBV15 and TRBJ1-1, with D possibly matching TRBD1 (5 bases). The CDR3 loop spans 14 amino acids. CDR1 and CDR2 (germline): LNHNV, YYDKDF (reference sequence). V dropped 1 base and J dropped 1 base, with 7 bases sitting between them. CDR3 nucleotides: TGTGCCACCAGCAGAGTGACAGCGAACACTGAAGCTTTCTTT. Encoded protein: CATSRVTANTEAFF.

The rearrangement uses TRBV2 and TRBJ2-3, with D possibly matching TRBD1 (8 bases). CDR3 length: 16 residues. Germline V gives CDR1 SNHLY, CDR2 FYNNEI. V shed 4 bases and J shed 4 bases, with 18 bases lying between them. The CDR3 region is CASSVRLAGGADTQYF. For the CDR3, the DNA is TGTGCCAGCAGTGTGAGACTAGCAGGGGGCGCAGATACGCAGTATTTT. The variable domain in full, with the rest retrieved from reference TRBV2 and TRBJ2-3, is EPEVTQTPSHQVTQMGQEVILRCVPISNHLYFYWYRQILGQKVEFLVSFYNNEISEKSEIFDDQFSVERPDGSNFTLKIRSTKLEDSAMYFCASSVRLAGGADTQYFGPGTRLTVL.

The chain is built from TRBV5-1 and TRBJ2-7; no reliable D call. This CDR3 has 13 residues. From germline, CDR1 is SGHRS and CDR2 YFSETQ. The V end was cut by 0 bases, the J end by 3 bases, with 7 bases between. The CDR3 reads CASSLEGRYEQYF. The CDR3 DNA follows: TGCGCCAGCAGCTTGGAAGGGCGCTACGAGCAGTACTTC.

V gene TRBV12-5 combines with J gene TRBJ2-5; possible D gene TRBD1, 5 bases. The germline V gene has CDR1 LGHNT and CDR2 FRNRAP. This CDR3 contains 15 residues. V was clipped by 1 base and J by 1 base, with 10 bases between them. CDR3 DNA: TGTGCTAGTGGTTTGGGAGCCAGGGTCCAAGAGACCCAGTACTTC. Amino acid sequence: CASGLGARVQETQYF.

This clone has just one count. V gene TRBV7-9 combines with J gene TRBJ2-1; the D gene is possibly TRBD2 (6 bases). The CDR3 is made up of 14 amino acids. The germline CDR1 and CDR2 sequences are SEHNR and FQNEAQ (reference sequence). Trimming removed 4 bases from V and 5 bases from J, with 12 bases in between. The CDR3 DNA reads TGTGCCAGCAGCTCCCAACTAGCCAACAATGAGCAGTTCTTC. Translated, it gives CASSSQLANNEQFF. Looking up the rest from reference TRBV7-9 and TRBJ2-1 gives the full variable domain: DTGVSQNPRHKITKRGQNVTFRCDPISEHNRLYWYRQTLGQGPEFLTYFQNEAQLEKSRLLSDRFSAERPKGSFSTLEIQRTEQGDSAMYLCASSSQLANNEQFFGPGTRLTVL.

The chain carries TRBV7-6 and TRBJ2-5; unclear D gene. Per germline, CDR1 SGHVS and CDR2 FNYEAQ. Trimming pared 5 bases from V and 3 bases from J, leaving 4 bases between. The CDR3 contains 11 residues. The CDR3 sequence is CASSPKETQYF. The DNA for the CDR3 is TGTGCCAGCAGCCCCAAAGAGACCCAGTACTTC.

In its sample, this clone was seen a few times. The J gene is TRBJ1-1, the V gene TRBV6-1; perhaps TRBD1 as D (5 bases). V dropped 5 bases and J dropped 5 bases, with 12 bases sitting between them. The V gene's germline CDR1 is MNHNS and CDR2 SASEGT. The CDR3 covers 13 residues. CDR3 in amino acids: CASSPRDPTEAFF. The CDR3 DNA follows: TGTGCCAGCAGTCCCAGGGATCCAACTGAAGCTTTCTTT.

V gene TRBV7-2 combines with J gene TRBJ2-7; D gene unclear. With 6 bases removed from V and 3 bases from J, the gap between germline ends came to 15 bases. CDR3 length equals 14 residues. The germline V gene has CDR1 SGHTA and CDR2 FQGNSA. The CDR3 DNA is TGTGCCAGCAGTCTACCCCCGAACGTCTACGAGCAGTACTTC. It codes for CASSLPPNVYEQYF.

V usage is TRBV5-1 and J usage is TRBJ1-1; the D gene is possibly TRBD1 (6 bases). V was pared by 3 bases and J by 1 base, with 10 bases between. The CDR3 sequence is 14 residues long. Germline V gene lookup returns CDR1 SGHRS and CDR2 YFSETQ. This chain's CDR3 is CASSWGTSNTEAFF. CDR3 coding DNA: TGCGCCAGCAGCTGGGGGACATCGAACACTGAAGCTTTCTTT. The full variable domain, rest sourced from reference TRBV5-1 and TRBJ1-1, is KAGVTQTPRYLIKTRGQQVTLSCSPISGHRSVSWYQQTPGQGLQFLFEYFSETQRNKGNFPGRFSGRQFSNSRSEMNVSTLELGDSALYLCASSWGTSNTEAFFGQGTRLTVV.

CDR3 sequence: CASSVYRTSRPDEQFF. CDR3 DNA sequence: TGTGCCAGCAGCGTATACCGGACTAGCCGCCCCGATGAGCAGTTCTTC. The V call is TRBV7-9, the J call TRBJ2-1; 8 bases align to TRBD2. The ends lost 5 bases at V and 8 bases at J; junction bases unmatched: 14. The CDR3 covers 16 residues. Germline lookup yields CDR1 SEHNR and CDR2 FQNEAQ (reference sequence).

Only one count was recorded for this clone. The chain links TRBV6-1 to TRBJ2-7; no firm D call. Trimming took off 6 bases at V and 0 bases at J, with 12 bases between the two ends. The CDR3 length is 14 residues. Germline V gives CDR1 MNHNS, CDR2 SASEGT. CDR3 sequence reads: CASRETVSSYEQYF. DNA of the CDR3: TGTGCCAGCAGGGAGACGGTGAGCTCCTACGAGCAGTACTTC.

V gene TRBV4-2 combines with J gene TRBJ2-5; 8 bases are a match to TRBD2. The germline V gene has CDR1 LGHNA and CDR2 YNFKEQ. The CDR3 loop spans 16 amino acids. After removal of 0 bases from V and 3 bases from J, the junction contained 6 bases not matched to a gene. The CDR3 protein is CASSQDEPAGEETQYF. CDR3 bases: TGTGCCAGCAGCCAAGATGAACCAGCGGGAGAAGAGACCCAGTACTTC.